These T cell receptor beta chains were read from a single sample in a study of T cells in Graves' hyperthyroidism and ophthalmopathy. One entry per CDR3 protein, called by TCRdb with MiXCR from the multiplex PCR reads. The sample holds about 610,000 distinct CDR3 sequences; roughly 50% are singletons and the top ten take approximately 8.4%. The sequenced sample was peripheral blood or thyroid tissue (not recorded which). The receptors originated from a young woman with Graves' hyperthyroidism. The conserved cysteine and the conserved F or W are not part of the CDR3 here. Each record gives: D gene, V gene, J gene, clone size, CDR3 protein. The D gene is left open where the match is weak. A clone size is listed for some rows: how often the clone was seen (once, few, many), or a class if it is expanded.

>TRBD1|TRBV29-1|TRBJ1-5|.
SARQGRDQPQH
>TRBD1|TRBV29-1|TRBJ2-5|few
SVAGTGDGETQY
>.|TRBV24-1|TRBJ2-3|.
ATSDSRDGGTDTQY
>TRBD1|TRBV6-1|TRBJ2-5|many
ASISGTGSETQY
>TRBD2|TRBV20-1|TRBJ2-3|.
SAFGGAGNTDTQY
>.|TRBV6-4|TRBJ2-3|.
ASSDSSIDTQY
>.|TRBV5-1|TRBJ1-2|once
ASSYLNYGYT
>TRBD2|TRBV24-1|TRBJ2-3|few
ATRSTSEYTDTQY
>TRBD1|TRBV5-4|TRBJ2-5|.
ASNRDRGVETQY
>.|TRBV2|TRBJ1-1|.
ASSEVRGAEAF
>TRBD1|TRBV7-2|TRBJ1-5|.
ASSLGTGGRGNQPQH
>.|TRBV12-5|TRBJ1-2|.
ASGPPEGVVYGYT
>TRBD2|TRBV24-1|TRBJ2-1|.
ATSRGTSGSMGYNEQF
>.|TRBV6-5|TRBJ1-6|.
AISYGPVGSPLH
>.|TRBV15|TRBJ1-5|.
ATSRVGSEH
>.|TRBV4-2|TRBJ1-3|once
ASSSRAGTGWNTIY
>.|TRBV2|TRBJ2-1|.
ASSAYNEQF
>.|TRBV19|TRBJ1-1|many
ASSIRRTPNTEAF
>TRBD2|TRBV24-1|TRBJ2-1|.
ATQRDPYNEQF
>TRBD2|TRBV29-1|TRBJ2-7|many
SVRPSGSYNEQY
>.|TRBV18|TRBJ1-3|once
ASSHDNSGNTIY
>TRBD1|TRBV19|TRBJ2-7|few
ACSPGQVYEQY
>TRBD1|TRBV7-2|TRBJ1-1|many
ASSSWEGARSNTEAF
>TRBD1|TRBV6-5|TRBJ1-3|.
AISYTQGPDGNTIY
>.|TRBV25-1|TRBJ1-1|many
ASSDYRDLPRGNTEAF
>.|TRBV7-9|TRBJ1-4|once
ACSQVTTQAAGEKLF